This TCR beta chain was found in a study of blood T cell repertoires in COVID-19. CDR1 is SGHTA and CDR2 is FQGNSA in the germline V gene. The CDR3 consists of 15 residues. J was trimmed by 5 bases and V by 2 bases; bases with no gene match: 9. This table comes from immunoSEQ multiplex PCR, and its TCRdb copy is limited to in-frame clones, with some not included. The table shows 100,000 or so clones, with 84% occurring only once. The receptor was isolated from a man aged 35 to 55 with active or convalescent COVID-19. The chain links TRBV7-2 to TRBJ2-7; 7 positions agree with TRBD1. Material: peripheral blood. The CDR3 bases are TGTGCCAGCAGCTTAATGGGAACAGGGGCGGACGAGCAGTACTTC. Its protein product is CASSLMGTGADEQYF.